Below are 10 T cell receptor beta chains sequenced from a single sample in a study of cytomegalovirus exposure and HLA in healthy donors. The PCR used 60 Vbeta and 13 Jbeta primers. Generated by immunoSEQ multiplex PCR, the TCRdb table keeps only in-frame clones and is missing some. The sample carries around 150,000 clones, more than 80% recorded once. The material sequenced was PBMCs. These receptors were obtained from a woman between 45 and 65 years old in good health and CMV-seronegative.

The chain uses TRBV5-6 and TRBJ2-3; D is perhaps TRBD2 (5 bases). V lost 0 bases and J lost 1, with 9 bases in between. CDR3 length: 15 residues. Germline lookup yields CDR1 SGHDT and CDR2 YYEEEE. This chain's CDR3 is CASSLVSGGTDTQYF. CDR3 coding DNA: TGTGCCAGCAGCTTGGTGTCCGGGGGCACAGATACGCAGTATTTT.

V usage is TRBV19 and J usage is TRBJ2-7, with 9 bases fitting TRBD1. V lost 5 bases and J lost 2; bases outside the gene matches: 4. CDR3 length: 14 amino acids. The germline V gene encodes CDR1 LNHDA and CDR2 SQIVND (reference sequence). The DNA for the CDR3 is TGTGCCAGTAGTGGGGGGACAGGGACCTACGAGCAGTACTTC. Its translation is CASSGGTGTYEQYF. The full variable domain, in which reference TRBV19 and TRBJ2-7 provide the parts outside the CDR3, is DGGITQSPKYLFRKEGQNVTLSCEQNLNHDAMYWYRQDPGQGLRLIYYSQIVNDFQKGDIAEGYSVSREKKESFPLTVTSAQKNPTAFYLCASSGGTGTYEQYFGPGTRLTVT.

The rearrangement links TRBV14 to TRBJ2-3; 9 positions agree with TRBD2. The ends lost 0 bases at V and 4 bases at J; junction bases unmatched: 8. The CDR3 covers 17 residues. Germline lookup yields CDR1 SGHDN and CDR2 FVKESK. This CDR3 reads CASSQDRRLAGSDTQYF. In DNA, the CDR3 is TGTGCCAGCAGCCAAGATAGGAGGCTAGCGGGGTCAGATACGCAGTATTTT.

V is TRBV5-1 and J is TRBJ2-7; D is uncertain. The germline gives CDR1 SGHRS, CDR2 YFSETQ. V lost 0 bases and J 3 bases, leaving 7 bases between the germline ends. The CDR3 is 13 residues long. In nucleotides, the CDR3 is TGCGCCAGCAGCTTGGCAGAAAACTACGAGCAGTACTTC. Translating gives CASSLAENYEQYF.

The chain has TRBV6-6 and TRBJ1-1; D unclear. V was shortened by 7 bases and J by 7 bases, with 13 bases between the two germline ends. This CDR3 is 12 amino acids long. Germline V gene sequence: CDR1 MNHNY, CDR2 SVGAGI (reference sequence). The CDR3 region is CASTNPGFEAFF. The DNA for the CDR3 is TGTGCCAGCACCAACCCGGGGTTTGAAGCTTTCTTT.

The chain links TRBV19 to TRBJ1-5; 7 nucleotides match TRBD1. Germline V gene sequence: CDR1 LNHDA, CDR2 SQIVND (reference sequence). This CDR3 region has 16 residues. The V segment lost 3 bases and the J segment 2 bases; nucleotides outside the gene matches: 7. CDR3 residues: CASSMRGQGGNQPQHF. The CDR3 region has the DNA TGTGCCAGTAGTATGAGGGGGCAGGGTGGCAATCAGCCCCAGCATTTT.

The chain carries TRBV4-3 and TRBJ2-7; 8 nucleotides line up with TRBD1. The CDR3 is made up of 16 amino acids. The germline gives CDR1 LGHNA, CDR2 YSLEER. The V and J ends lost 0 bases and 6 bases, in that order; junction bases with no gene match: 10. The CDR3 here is CASSQESPGQASEQYF. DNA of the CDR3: TGCGCCAGCAGCCAAGAATCCCCGGGACAGGCCTCCGAGCAGTACTTC.

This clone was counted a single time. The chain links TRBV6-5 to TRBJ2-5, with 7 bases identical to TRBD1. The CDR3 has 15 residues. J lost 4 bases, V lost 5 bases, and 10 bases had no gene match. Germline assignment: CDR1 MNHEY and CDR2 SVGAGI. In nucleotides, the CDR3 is TGTGCCAGCAGTCCCCTGACAGGGTCACGAGAGACCCAGTACTTC. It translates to CASSPLTGSRETQYF.

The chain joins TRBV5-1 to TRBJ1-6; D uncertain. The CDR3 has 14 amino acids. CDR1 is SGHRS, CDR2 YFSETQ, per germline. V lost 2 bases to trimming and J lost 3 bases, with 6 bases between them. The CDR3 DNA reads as TGCGCCAGCAGCTTCGGGGACTATAATTCACCCCTCCACTTT. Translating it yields CASSFGDYNSPLHF.

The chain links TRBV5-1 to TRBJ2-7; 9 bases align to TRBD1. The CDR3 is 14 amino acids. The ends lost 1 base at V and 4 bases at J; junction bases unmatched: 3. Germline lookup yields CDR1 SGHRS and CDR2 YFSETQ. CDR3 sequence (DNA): TGCGCCAGCAGCTTGCGGGACAGGGATTACGAGCAGTACTTC. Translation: CASSLRDRDYEQYF.